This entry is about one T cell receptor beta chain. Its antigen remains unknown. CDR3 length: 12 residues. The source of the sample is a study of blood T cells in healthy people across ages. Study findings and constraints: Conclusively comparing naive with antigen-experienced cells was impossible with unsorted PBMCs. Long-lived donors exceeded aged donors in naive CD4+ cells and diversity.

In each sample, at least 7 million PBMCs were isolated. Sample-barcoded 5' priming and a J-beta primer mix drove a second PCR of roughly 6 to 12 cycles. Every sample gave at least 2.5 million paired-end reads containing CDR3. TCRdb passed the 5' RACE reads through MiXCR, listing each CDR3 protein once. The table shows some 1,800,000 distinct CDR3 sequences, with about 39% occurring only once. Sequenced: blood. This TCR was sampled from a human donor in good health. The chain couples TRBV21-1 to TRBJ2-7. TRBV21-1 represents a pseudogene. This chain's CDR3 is CARDSPAYEQYF. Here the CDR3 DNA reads TGTGCCAGGGATTCTCCTGCCTACGAGCAGTACTTC.